These 2 T cell receptor beta chains originate from one sample sequenced in a study of CD8 T cells in Susac syndrome. The authors reverse transcribed roughly 0.5 to 1 ug RNA with random hexamers. TCRdb used MiXCR to reprocess the immunoSEQ multiplex PCR reads, holding one entry per CDR3 protein. This sample has approximately 190,000 distinct CDR3 sequences, with roughly 95% found just once. Sequences were obtained from CD4+ T cells from PBMCs. Receptors originate from a human donor with Susac syndrome.

The chain joins TRBV30 to TRBJ1-1; 7 nucleotides agree with TRBD1. Germline V gene sequence: CDR1 GTSNPN, CDR2 SVGIG (reference sequence). The trim removed 2 bases at V and 4 bases at J, leaving 4 bases unmatched. CDR3 length: 13 amino acids. The CDR3 reads CAWSFRGGTEAFF. CDR3 in DNA: TGTGCCTGGAGTTTCAGGGGGGGCACTGAAGCTTTCTTT.

The V gene is TRBV29-1, the J gene TRBJ2-7, with D possibly matching TRBD2 (5 bases). The V gene lost 3 bases and the J gene lost 2 bases, with 14 bases spanning the gap. CDR3 length: 14 residues. Per the germline V gene, CDR1 is SQVTM and CDR2 is ANQGSEA. Here the CDR3 DNA reads TGCAGCGTTGACGGAGAGGGCCCTACCTACGAGCAGTACTTC. Protein sequence: CSVDGEGPTYEQYF.